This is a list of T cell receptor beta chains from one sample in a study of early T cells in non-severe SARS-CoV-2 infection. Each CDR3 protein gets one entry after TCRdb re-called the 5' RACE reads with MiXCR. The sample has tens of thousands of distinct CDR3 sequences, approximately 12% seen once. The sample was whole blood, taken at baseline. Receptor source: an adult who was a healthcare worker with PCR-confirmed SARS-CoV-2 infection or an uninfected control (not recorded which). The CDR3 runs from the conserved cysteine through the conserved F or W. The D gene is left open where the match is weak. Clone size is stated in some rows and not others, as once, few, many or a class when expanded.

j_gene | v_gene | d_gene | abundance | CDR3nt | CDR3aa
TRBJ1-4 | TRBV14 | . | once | TGTGCCAGCAGCTTAACCTGGACGACAACTAATGAAAAACTGTTTTTT | CASSLTWTTTNEKLFF
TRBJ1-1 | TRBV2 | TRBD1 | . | TGTGCCAGCAGTGGGACAGGGGGCGTTGGCACTGAAGCTTTCTTT | CASSGTGGVGTEAFF
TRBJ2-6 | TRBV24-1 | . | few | TGTGCCACCAGTTTCCTGGGCCTCCTCTCTGGGGCCAACGTCCTGACTTTC | CATSFLGLLSGANVLTF
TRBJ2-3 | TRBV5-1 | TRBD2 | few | TGCGCCAGCAGCTTGGCCAGCGGGAGGGCGACAGATACGCAGTATTTT | CASSLASGRATDTQYF
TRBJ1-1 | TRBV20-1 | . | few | TGCAGTGTTTCAAGCTTCACTGAAGCTTTCTTT | CSVSSFTEAFF
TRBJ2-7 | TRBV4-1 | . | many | TGCGCCAGCAGCCAGGCCGGGACACACTACGAGCAGTACTTC | CASSQAGTHYEQYF
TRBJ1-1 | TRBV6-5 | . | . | TGTGCCAGCGGGATACGGGGGCGCGGGACTGAAGCTTTCTTT | CASGIRGRGTEAFF
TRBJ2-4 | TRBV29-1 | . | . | TGCAGCGTTCAACCGCCGGACAGCCGAAACATTCAGTACTTC | CSVQPPDSRNIQYF
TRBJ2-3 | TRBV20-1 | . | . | TGCAGTGCTAGAAAGGGGCCAGATACGCAGTATTTT | CSARKGPDTQYF
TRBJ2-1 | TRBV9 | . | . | TGTGCCAGCAGCTCCCGGGGACTCTCCTACAATGAGCAGTTCTTC | CASSSRGLSYNEQFF
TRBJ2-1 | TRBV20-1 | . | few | TGCAGTGCTAGAGATTTGCGGGTTGTCCATGAGCAGTTCTTC | CSARDLRVVHEQFF
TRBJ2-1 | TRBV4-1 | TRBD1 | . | TGCGCCAGCAGCCAAACAGCGCGGACAGGGGTTGAGCAGTTCTTC | CASSQTARTGVEQFF
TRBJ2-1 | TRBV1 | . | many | TGCACCAGCAGCCAAGGGATGTTGATGAACCGCAACAATGAGCAGTTCTTC | CTSSQGMLMNRNNEQFF
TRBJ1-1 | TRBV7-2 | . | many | TGTGCCAGCAGCTTAGACCCCGTTTCTAAAGCTTTCTTT | CASSLDPVSKAFF
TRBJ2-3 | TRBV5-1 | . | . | TGCGCCAGCAGCTTGGACATACTAACAGATACGCAGTATTTT | CASSLDILTDTQYF
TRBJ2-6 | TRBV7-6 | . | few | TGTGCCAGCAGCTTCGTACCCTCTGGGGCCAACGTCCTGACTTTC | CASSFVPSGANVLTF
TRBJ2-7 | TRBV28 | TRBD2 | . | TGTGCCAGCAGTACCCCGGGGGGGTCCTACGAGCAGTACTTC | CASSTPGGSYEQYF
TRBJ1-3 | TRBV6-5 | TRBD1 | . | TGTGCCAGCAGTCCAGGGGGCGCCGAAAACACCATATATTTT | CASSPGGAENTIYF
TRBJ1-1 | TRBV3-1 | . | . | TGTGCCAGCAGCCAAGTTCCGGGGGGCTCTGAAGCTTTCTTT | CASSQVPGGSEAFF
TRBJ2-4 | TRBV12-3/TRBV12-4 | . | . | TGTGCCAGCAATAGAGGAGGGGATGACATTCAGTACTTC | CASNRGGDDIQYF
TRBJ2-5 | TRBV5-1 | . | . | TGCGCCAGCAGCTTGGTTTACCAAGAGACCCAGTACTTC | CASSLVYQETQYF
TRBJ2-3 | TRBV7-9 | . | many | TGTGCCAGCAGTCCAGGGATTAGCACAGATACGCAGTATTTT | CASSPGISTDTQYF
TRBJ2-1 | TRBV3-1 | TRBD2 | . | TGTGCCAGCACCCTGGGAGGGCCAAGTGAGCAGTTCTTC | CASTLGGPSEQFF
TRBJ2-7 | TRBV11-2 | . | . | TGTGCCAGCAGCTTTGGGAATTACGAGCAGTACTTC | CASSFGNYEQYF
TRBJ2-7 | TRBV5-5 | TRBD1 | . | TGTGCCAGCTCCGGGACAGGGTTTTGGGAGCAGTACTTC | CASSGTGFWEQYF
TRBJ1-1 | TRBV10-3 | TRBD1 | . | TGTGCCATCAGCCGACAGGGAGTAGGGACTGAAGCTTTCTTT | CAISRQGVGTEAFF
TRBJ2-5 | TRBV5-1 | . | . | TGCGCCAGCAGCTTGGGGCAGGGCTCCCCGACCCAGTACTTC | CASSLGQGSPTQYF
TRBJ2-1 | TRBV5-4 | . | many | TGTGCCAGCAGGTCGAGGGGGGGGAGCTCCTACAATGAGCAGTTCTTC | CASRSRGGSSYNEQFF
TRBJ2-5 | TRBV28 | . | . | TGTGCCAGCAGTCCCCCATCGACCCAAGAGACCCAGTACTTC | CASSPPSTQETQYF
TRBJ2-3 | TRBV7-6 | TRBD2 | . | TGTGCCAGCAGGGCCTTCCCGGGGACTAGCGACTCTCTTCACGATACGCAGTATTTT | CASRAFPGTSDSLHDTQYF